This TCR beta chain was sequenced for a study of tumor-infiltrating lymphocytes in primary liver carcinoma. Whole-study context: Male and female patients aged 30 to 69 years made up the cohort. Sample counts of productive TCRbeta reads spanned roughly 3.65 to 8 million; these counts were similar across tissue types. Study observations and caveats: Against blood, tumors held a significantly higher top-250-clone fraction (p = 0.039).

Germline loops: CDR1 MNHEY, CDR2 SVGAGI. This CDR3 has 15 amino acids. The ends lost 5 bases at V and 2 bases at J; junction bases unmatched: 6. They got blood RNA out of unsorted whole blood and also pulled out germline DNA. In this sample, this clonotype turned up many times. Its antigen remains unknown. TCR beta cDNA was prepared out of roughly 520 ng total RNA by means of a constant-region primer. It was through three nested multiplex PCR rounds of slightly modified ARM-PCR that TCR beta libraries arose. Running ten to eleven cycles apiece, the first two PCR rounds relied on TRBV1-TRBV30 forward primers together with a C-beta reverse primer. TCRdb called the multiplex PCR reads again in MiXCR, with one record for every CDR3 protein. This repertoire shows about 310,000 distinct CDR3 sequences, around three fifths found once; its top ten account for about 17%.

Sequencing used peripheral blood. The rearrangement joins TRBV6-5 to TRBJ2-7, with 10 nucleotides matching TRBD1. The source of this sequence is a woman under 40 with primary liver carcinoma and hepatitis B virus infection. The DNA for the CDR3 is TGTGCCAGCAGTCGAGACGGGACAGGGGCCTACGAGCAGTACTTC. Protein sequence: CASSRDGTGAYEQYF.